This T cell receptor (beta chain) appears in the sequencing data of a study of T cell responses to AZD1222 COVID-19 vaccine. There are 14 residues in the CDR3. Trimming removed 6 bases from V and 1 base from J, with 13 bases in between. In germline, CDR1 is SNHLY, CDR2 FYNNEI. Data came from immunoSEQ multiplex PCR; TCRdb stores just in-frame clones and leaves some out. This sample carries around 200,000 clones, 88% of them seen once, and the ten largest clones take approximately 26%. The source is an adult who received the AZD1222 COVID-19 vaccine. The gene calls are TRBV2 and TRBJ2-7, with D possibly TRBD1 on 6 matching bases. This sample comprised peripheral blood, obtained 28 days after the second AZD1222 dose. CDR3 amino acids: CASRPGTLSYEQYF. As DNA, the CDR3 is TGTGCCAGCAGACCCGGGACATTGTCCTACGAGCAGTACTTC.